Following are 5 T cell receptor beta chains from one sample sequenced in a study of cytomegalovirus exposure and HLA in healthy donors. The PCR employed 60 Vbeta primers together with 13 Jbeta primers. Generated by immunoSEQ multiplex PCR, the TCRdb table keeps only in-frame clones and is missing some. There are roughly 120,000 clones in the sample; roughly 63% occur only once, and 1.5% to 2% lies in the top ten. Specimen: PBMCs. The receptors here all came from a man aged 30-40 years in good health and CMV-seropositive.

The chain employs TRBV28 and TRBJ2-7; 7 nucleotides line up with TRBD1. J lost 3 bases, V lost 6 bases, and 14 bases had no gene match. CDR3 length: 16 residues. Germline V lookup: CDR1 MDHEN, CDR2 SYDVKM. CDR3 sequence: CASRGPGQPINYEQYF. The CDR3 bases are TGTGCCAGCAGGGGGCCGGGACAGCCGATCAACTACGAGCAGTACTTC.

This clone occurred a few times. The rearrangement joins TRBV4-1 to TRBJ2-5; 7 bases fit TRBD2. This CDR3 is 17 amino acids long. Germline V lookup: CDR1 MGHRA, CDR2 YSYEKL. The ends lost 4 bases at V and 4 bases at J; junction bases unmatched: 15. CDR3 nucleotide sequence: TGCGCCAGCAGCCCAGCGCCTCTACGGTTAGCGGGAGAGACCCAGTACTTC. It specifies CASSPAPLRLAGETQYF.

CDR3 loop: CASSLSSADSHYGYTF. CDR3 in DNA: TGTGCCAGCAGCTTGTCTTCGGCGGACAGTCACTATGGCTACACCTTC. This chain links TRBV5-8 with TRBJ1-2; D is perhaps TRBD1 (6 bases). The CDR3 has 16 residues. Germline assignment: CDR1 SGHTS and CDR2 YDEGEE. V shed 1 base and J shed 3 bases, with 16 bases lying between them. Full variable domain (remainder filled in from reference TRBV5-8 and TRBJ1-2): EAGVTQSPTHLIKTRGQQATLRCSPISGHTSVYWYQQALGLGLQFLLWYDEGEERNRGNFPPRFSGRQFPNYSSELNVNALELEDSALYLCASSLSSADSHYGYTFGSGTRLTVV.

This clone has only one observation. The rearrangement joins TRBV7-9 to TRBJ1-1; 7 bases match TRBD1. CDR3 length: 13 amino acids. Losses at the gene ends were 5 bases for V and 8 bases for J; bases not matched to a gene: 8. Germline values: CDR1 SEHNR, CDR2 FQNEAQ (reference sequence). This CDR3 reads CASSHSVQGEAFF. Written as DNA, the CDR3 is TGTGCCAGCAGCCACTCGGTACAGGGGGAAGCTTTCTTT.

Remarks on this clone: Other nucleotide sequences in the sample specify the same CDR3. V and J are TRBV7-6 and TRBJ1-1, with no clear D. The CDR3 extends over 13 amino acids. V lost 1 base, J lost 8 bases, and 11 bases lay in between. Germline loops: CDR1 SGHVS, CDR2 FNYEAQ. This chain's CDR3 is CASSLDWASEAFF. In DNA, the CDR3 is TGTGCCAGCAGCTTAGACTGGGCCTCCGAAGCTTTCTTT.